The rows below give T cell receptor beta chains drawn from one sample of a study of blood T cell repertoires in COVID-19. Method: immunoSEQ multiplex PCR; TCRdb's copy keeps in-frame clones and lacks some. The sample holds tens of thousands of clones, over 75% seen once. Material for sequencing was peripheral blood. The source of these receptors is a man between 60 and 70 years old with acute or convalescent COVID-19. CDR3s include the opening cysteine and the closing phenylalanine or tryptophan. A D gene is named only where the DNA matches it firmly. Clone size is not always given. Where it is, it says once, few, many or a class for expanded clones.

j_gene,d_gene,abundance,v_gene,CDR3aa,CDR3nt
TRBJ2-7,.,.,TRBV9,CASSVELAASYEQYF,TGTGCCAGCAGCGTAGAGCTAGCTGCGTCCTACGAGCAGTACTTC
TRBJ2-4,TRBD1,.,TRBV7-2,CASSTRGIQYF,TGTGCCAGCAGCACCAGGGGGATTCAGTACTTC
TRBJ2-7,.,few,TRBV2,CASSGGDEQYF,TGTGCCTCCTCCGGAGGGGACGAGCAGTACTTC
TRBJ2-7,TRBD2,few,TRBV5-1,CASSLWTSGGYEQYF,TGCGCCAGCAGCTTGTGGACTAGCGGGGGCTACGAGCAGTACTTC
TRBJ2-1,TRBD2,.,TRBV2,CASSLAGGSSYNEQFF,TGTGCCAGCAGTTTAGCGGGGGGGAGCTCCTACAATGAGCAGTTCTTC
TRBJ2-7,.,once,TRBV11-1,CASSLGWQSYEQYF,TGTGCCAGCAGCTTAGGGTGGCAGTCCTACGAGCAGTACTTC
TRBJ2-3,.,.,TRBV12-3/TRBV12-4,CASTAGKDTQYF,TGTGCCAGCACCGCGGGAAAAGATACGCAGTATTTT
TRBJ2-1,TRBD1,.,TRBV5-1,CASSRQGGNNEQFF,TGCGCCAGCAGCAGACAGGGGGGAAACAATGAGCAGTTCTTC
TRBJ2-1,.,.,TRBV11-3,CASSETSLANEQFF,TGTGCCAGCAGCGAGACCTCCTTAGCGAATGAGCAGTTCTTC
TRBJ2-7,.,few,TRBV12-3/TRBV12-4,CASSLGPTREQYF,TGTGCCAGCAGTCTGGGCCCCACACGTGAGCAGTACTTC
TRBJ1-2,.,.,TRBV6-5,CASSRDKVAF,TGTGCCAGCAGTAGGGACAAGGTCGCCTTC
TRBJ1-2,TRBD1,.,TRBV20-1,CSASGDSRNYGYTF,TGCAGTGCTAGTGGGGACAGCCGAAACTATGGCTACACCTTC
TRBJ1-6,.,.,TRBV5-4,CASSLVPVGGTYNSPLHF,TGTGCCAGCAGTCTGGTACCTGTTGGGGGGACTTATAATTCACCCCTCCACTTT
TRBJ2-5,.,.,TRBV3-1/TRBV3-2,CASSRHGSQETQYF,TGTGCCAGCAGCCGACATGGGTCCCAAGAGACCCAGTACTTC
TRBJ2-6,.,few,TRBV30,CAWSISGANVLTF,TGTGCCTGGAGTATTAGTGGGGCCAACGTCCTGACTTTC
TRBJ2-5,.,.,TRBV3-1/TRBV3-2,CASSQGLAETQYF,TGTGCCAGCAGCCAAGGACTGGCTGAGACCCAGTACTTC
TRBJ1-2,.,.,TRBV14,CASSPSLTGNYGYTF,TGTGCCAGCAGCCCATCCCTGACAGGAAACTATGGCTACACCTTC
TRBJ2-1,TRBD1,.,TRBV19,CASSIGTGLYNEQFF,TGTGCCAGTAGTATAGGGACAGGGTTATACAATGAGCAGTTCTTC
TRBJ2-7,.,.,TRBV6-5,CASTVYEQYF,TGTGCCAGCACCGTATACGAGCAGTACTTC
TRBJ1-5,.,many,TRBV19,CASLSGGAPNQPQHF,TGTGCCAGCCTCTCCGGGGGGGCTCCCAATCAGCCCCAGCATTTT
TRBJ2-7,.,.,TRBV28,CASRPGGPIYEQYF,TGTGCCAGCAGACCAGGAGGACCCATCTACGAGCAGTACTTC
TRBJ2-3,TRBD2,once,TRBV7-8,CASSSRRLAMTDTQYF,TGTGCCAGCAGCTCCCGTCGACTAGCGATGACCGATACGCAGTATTTT
TRBJ1-2,.,.,TRBV21-1,CASSIGQAPYGYTF,TGTGCCAGCAGCATAGGACAGGCCCCCTATGGCTACACCTTC
TRBJ2-3,TRBD2,.,TRBV5-1,CASSSSSGGSDTQYF,TGCGCCAGCAGCTCATCTAGCGGGGGCTCGGATACGCAGTATTTT
TRBJ2-5,TRBD2,.,TRBV9,CASSVNTGRGGKETQYF,TGTGCCAGCAGCGTAAACACCGGACGGGGGGGAAAAGAGACCCAGTACTTC
TRBJ2-6,TRBD2,.,TRBV3-1/TRBV3-2,CASSRPSGAGGSVLTF,TGTGCCAGCAGCCGCCCCTCGGGAGCGGGGGGTTCCGTCCTGACTTTC
TRBJ2-3,TRBD2,.,TRBV15,CATSRGTSRGTDTQYF,TGTGCCACCAGCAGAGGGACTAGCAGGGGCACAGATACGCAGTATTTT
TRBJ2-7,.,few,TRBV19,CASSIKSGLYEQYF,TGTGCCAGTAGTATTAAGTCAGGGTTATACGAGCAGTACTTC
TRBJ2-6,TRBD1,.,TRBV7-2,CASSTGTVLSGANVLTF,TGTGCCAGCAGCACCGGGACAGTCCTCTCTGGGGCCAACGTCCTGACTTTC
TRBJ2-7,.,.,TRBV19,CASSRQTESYEQYF,TGTGCCAGTAGTAGGCAGACAGAGTCCTACGAGCAGTACTTC
TRBJ2-1,.,.,TRBV5-1,CASSWLAGAGNEQFF,TGCGCCAGCAGCTGGCTGGCGGGGGCGGGCAATGAGCAGTTCTTC
TRBJ2-3,.,.,TRBV3-1/TRBV3-2,CASSQSFTDTQYF,TGTGCCAGCAGCCAATCTTTCACAGATACGCAGTATTTT
TRBJ2-1,TRBD1,few,TRBV7-9,CASSRSIGQGKDEQFF,TGTGCCAGCAGCCGATCTATAGGACAGGGAAAGGATGAGCAGTTCTTC